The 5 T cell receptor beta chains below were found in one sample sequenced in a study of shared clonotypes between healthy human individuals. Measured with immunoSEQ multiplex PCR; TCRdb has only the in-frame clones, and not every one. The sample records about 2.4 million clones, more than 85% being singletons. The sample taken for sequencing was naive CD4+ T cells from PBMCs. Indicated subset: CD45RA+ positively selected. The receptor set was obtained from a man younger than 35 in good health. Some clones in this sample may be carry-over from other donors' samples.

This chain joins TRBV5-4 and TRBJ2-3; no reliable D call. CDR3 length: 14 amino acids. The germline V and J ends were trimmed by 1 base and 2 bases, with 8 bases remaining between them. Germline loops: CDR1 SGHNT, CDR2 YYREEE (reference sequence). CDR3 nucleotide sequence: TGTGCCAGCAGCTTGACGAGTACCACAGATACGCAGTATTTT. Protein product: CASSLTSTTDTQYF.

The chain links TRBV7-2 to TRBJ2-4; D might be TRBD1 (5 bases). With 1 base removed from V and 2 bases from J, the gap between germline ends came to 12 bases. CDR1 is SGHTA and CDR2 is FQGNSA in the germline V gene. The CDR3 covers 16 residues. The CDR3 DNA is TGTGCCAGCAGCTTAGAACCGACAGAATCCAAAAACATTCAGTACTTC. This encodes CASSLEPTESKNIQYF.

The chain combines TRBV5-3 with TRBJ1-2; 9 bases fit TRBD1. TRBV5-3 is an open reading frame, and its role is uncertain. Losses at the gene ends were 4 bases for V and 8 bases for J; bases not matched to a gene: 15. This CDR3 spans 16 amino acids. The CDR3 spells CARSPYHATGGLGYTF. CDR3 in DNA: TGTGCCAGAAGCCCCTACCATGCGACAGGGGGTCTCGGCTACACCTTC.

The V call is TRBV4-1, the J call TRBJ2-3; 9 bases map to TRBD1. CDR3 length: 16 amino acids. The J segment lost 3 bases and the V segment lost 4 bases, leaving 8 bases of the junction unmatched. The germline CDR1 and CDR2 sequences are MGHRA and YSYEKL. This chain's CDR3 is CASSPGTGTVTDTQYF. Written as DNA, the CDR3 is TGCGCCAGCAGCCCGGGGACAGGGACGGTAACAGATACGCAGTATTTT.

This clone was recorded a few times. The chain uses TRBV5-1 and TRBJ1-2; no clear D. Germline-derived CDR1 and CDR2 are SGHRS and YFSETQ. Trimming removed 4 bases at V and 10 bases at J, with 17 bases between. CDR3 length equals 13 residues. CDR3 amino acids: CASSPTGTPTYTF. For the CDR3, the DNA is TGCGCCAGCAGCCCCACCGGAACTCCGACCTACACCTTC.